A selection of T cell receptor beta chains follows, all from one sample in a study of OX40 agonist ivuxolimab in advanced cancers. The data were produced by immunoSEQ multiplex PCR, yet TCRdb's version contains in-frame clones alone and is incomplete. The profile shows 85,000 or so clones, roughly 85% of them singletons. The sequencing used CD4+ or CD8+ T cells sorted from blood, collected in a trial of the OX40 agonist ivuxolimab. The source is an adult with an advanced solid tumor such as melanoma, head and neck, liver or kidney cancer. The CDR3 runs from the conserved cysteine through the conserved F or W. A D gene is named only where the DNA matches it firmly. Rows give clone size only sometimes, using once, few, many, or a class for an expanded clone.

d_gene,abundance,v_gene,j_gene,CDR3aa,CDR3nt
-,-,TRBV9,TRBJ2-3,CASSVGTTDTQYF,TGTGCCAGCAGCGTAGGGACCACAGATACGCAGTATTTT
TRBD2,-,TRBV7-2,TRBJ2-2,CASSSQGSGVPGELFF,TGTGCCAGCAGCTCCCAGGGTAGCGGGGTCCCCGGGGAGCTGTTTTTT
-,-,TRBV28,TRBJ1-2,CASSLLYGNGYTF,TGTGCCAGCAGTTTATTATACGGGAATGGCTACACCTTC
-,-,TRBV7-2,TRBJ2-2,CASSVRYRELFF,TGTGCCAGCAGTGTTAGGTACCGGGAGCTGTTTTTT
-,-,TRBV7-9,TRBJ2-5,CASSLVPREETQYF,TGTGCCAGCAGCTTAGTACCCAGGGAAGAGACCCAGTACTTC
-,few,TRBV7-8,TRBJ1-1,CASSLFDTEAFF,TGTGCCAGCAGCCTCTTTGACACTGAAGCTTTCTTT
-,-,TRBV20-1,TRBJ2-7,CSARQGYEQYF,TGCAGTGCTAGACAGGGCTACGAGCAGTACTTC
-,-,TRBV11-2,TRBJ1-6,CASSLDSQNSPLHF,TGTGCCAGCAGCTTAGATTCTCAGAATTCACCCCTCCACTTT
-,-,TRBV7-9,TRBJ2-1,CASSPGRVQFF,TGTGCCAGCAGCCCAGGAAGGGTGCAGTTCTTC
-,-,TRBV28,TRBJ2-7,CASRRALHEQYF,TGTGCCAGCAGACGGGCCCTCCACGAGCAGTACTTC
TRBD1,-,TRBV7-9,TRBJ2-5,CASSSRDRARQSQETQYF,TGTGCCAGCAGCTCTAGGGACAGGGCCCGTCAATCCCAAGAGACCCAGTACTTC
-,-,TRBV28,TRBJ1-2,CASSLQGINYGYTF,TGTGCCAGCAGTCTCCAGGGGATAAACTATGGCTACACCTTC
-,-,TRBV5-1,TRBJ1-1,CASSPLSSLMNTEAFF,TGCGCCAGCAGCCCCCTTAGTTCTTTGATGAACACTGAAGCTTTCTTT
TRBD1,-,TRBV30,TRBJ1-1,CAVSTPIRDRAFF,TGTGCCGTCAGCACACCCATCCGGGACAGAGCTTTCTTT
-,few,TRBV5-5,TRBJ2-7,CASSPRQYDYEQYF,TGTGCCAGCAGCCCTAGACAGTACGACTACGAGCAGTACTTC
-,-,TRBV7-6,TRBJ2-7,CASSLASGYRREQYF,TGTGCCAGCAGCTTAGCGTCGGGTTATAGGAGGGAGCAGTACTTC
-,-,TRBV5-4,TRBJ2-3,CASSPTQLRGTDTQYF,TGTGCCAGCAGCCCGACACAGCTTCGGGGCACAGATACGCAGTATTTT
-,-,TRBV4-1,TRBJ1-6,CASSQSSLPLLDSPLHF,TGCGCCAGCAGCCAATCTTCCCTTCCCCTTTTGGATTCACCCCTCCACTTT
TRBD2,-,TRBV19,TRBJ2-7,CASSTAGGEQYF,TGTGCCAGTAGTACGGCGGGGGGCGAGCAGTACTTC
-,-,TRBV12-5,TRBJ2-6,CASGPSGANVLTF,TGTGCTAGTGGCCCGTCTGGGGCCAACGTCCTGACTTTC
TRBD1,few,TRBV7-9,TRBJ1-6,CASSTGTGGDSPLHF,TGTGCCAGCAGCACAGGGACAGGGGGAGATTCACCCCTCCACTTT
TRBD1,-,TRBV5-1,TRBJ1-2,CASSWTGGEGRSYTF,TGCGCCAGCAGCTGGACAGGGGGCGAGGGAAGAAGCTACACCTTC
-,-,TRBV5-5,TRBJ1-4,CASSLDQVNEKLFF,TGTGCCAGCAGCTTGGATCAGGTGAATGAAAAACTGTTTTTT
TRBD1,-,TRBV19,TRBJ2-1,CASSIDGTGSWNEQFF,TGTGCCAGTAGTATCGATGGGACAGGGTCATGGAATGAGCAGTTCTTC
TRBD1,-,TRBV28,TRBJ1-2,CASRKDRGPQRSYGYTF,TGTGCCAGCAGGAAGGACAGGGGACCGCAGCGATCCTATGGCTACACCTTC
-,-,TRBV6-1,TRBJ1-6,CASSEARSTTKGYNSPLHF,TGTGCCAGCAGTGAAGCAAGGTCGACAACCAAAGGATATAATTCACCCCTCCACTTT
-,-,TRBV5-4,TRBJ1-2,CASSLGNNYGYTF,TGTGCCAGCAGCTTGGGCAATAACTATGGCTACACCTTC
-,-,TRBV5-1,TRBJ1-1,CASSLVSGMNTEAFF,TGCGCCAGCAGCTTGGTTTCAGGGATGAACACTGAAGCTTTCTTT
-,few,TRBV18,TRBJ1-6,CASSPPNSPLHF,TGTGCCAGCTCACCACCTAATTCACCCCTCCACTTT
TRBD1,once,TRBV5-4,TRBJ2-5,CASSLNQGAQETQYF,TGTGCCAGCAGCTTGAATCAGGGGGCCCAAGAGACCCAGTACTTC
TRBD1,-,TRBV10-2,TRBJ1-2,CASRGTDHYGYTF,TGCGCCAGCAGGGGGACAGATCACTATGGCTACACCTTC
-,-,TRBV6-8,TRBJ2-3,CASAITDTQYF,TGTGCCAGCGCGATCACAGATACGCAGTATTTT
-,-,TRBV5-4,TRBJ2-3,CASSLYREDTQYF,TGTGCCAGCAGCTTGTACAGGGAAGATACGCAGTATTTT
-,-,TRBV6-6,TRBJ1-1,CASSYEGGENTEAFF,TGTGCCAGCAGTTACGAGGGGGGAGAGAACACTGAAGCTTTCTTT
TRBD1,-,TRBV4-3,TRBJ1-2,CASSQYRDSYGYTF,TGCGCCAGCAGCCAGTACCGGGACAGCTATGGCTACACCTTC
TRBD1,-,TRBV6-5,TRBJ1-1,CASSYSTGETEAFF,TGTGCCAGCAGTTACTCTACAGGGGAGACTGAAGCTTTCTTT
-,-,TRBV28,TRBJ1-5,CASSPLTGTISYQPQHF,TGTGCCAGCAGCCCCTTAACCGGGACAATATCCTATCAGCCCCAGCATTTT
-,-,TRBV7-3,TRBJ2-2,CASSSYPEKTNTGELFF,TGTGCCAGCAGCTCCTACCCGGAGAAAACGAACACCGGGGAGCTGTTTTTT
TRBD1,-,TRBV5-4,TRBJ2-5,CASSQDRQETQYF,TGTGCCAGCAGCCAGGACAGGCAAGAGACCCAGTACTTC
-,-,TRBV5-1,TRBJ1-1,CASSWRGTEAFF,TGCGCCAGCAGCTGGCGGGGGACTGAAGCTTTCTTT
-,-,TRBV11-3,TRBJ2-1,CASSPGAGVYNEQFF,TGTGCCAGCAGCCCCGGGGCAGGGGTTTACAATGAGCAGTTCTTC